This TCR beta chain came from a study of blood T cell repertoires in COVID-19. Study summary: The United States, Italy and Spain supplied acute and convalescent COVID-19 samples.

As originally analysed: Estimated nucleated cell counts came from reference gene primer amplification. The data were produced by immunoSEQ multiplex PCR, yet TCRdb's version contains in-frame clones alone and is incomplete. Clonal size and the V and J genes are those of that table, whereas D and trimming came from the DNA. The table has about 410,000 clones, around 89% seen once. The V gene end was trimmed by 5 bases and the J gene end by 4 bases; junction bases not matched to a gene: 6. This CDR3 region has 14 residues. Germline CDR1 SGHRS, CDR2 YFSETQ. V is TRBV5-1 and J is TRBJ2-1; 7 positions match TRBD1. Sequencing was done on a sample of peripheral blood. This TCR derives from a woman aged 40 to 55 with COVID-19, enrolled during active disease. The CDR3 region is CASRVQGPYNEQFF. For the CDR3, the DNA is TGCGCCAGCAGGGTACAGGGGCCTTACAATGAGCAGTTCTTC.